The entry below describes one TCR beta chain. No antigen is known for it. These data originate in a study of T cells in localized non-small cell lung cancer. Study-level points and caveats: Heterogeneity within the tumor remains possible, as just one region underwent sequencing.

Data came from immunoSEQ multiplex PCR; TCRdb stores just in-frame clones and leaves some out. Altogether approximately 2,500 clones are present, around 30% being singletons, with the ten largest covering roughly a tenth. The CDR3 runs to 14 residues. V gave up 6 bases and J gave up 0 bases; unmatched junction bases: 2. Germline values: CDR1 SQVTM, CDR2 ANQGSEA. The material sequenced was lung tumor tissue, taken before any cancer treatment. The chain has TRBV29-1 and TRBJ1-6, with 7 nucleotides matching TRBD1. This clonotype was sampled from a man aged 40 to 70 with stage III squamous cell lung carcinoma. The CDR3 DNA sequence: TGCAGCGTACGGGACAGCTCCTATAATTCACCCCTCCACTTT. It is translated as CSVRDSSYNSPLHF.